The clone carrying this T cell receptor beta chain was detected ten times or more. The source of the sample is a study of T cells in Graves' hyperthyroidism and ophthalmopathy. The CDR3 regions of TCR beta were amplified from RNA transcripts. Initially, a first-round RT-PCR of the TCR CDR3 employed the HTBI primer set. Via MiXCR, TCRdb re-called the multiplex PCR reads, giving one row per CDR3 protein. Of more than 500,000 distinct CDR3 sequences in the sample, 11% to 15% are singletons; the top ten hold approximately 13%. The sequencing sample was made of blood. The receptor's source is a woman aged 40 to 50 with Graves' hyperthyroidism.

The CDR3 DNA reads as TGCGCCAGCAGCTTGCTAGCGGGGACCACAGATACGCAGTATTTT. Its translation is CASSLLAGTTDTQYF. The chain has TRBV5-1 and TRBJ2-3; 9 bases are a match to TRBD2. In germline, CDR1 is SGHRS, CDR2 YFSETQ. The CDR3 is 15 amino acids. V gave up 1 base and J gave up 2 bases; unmatched junction bases: 2.